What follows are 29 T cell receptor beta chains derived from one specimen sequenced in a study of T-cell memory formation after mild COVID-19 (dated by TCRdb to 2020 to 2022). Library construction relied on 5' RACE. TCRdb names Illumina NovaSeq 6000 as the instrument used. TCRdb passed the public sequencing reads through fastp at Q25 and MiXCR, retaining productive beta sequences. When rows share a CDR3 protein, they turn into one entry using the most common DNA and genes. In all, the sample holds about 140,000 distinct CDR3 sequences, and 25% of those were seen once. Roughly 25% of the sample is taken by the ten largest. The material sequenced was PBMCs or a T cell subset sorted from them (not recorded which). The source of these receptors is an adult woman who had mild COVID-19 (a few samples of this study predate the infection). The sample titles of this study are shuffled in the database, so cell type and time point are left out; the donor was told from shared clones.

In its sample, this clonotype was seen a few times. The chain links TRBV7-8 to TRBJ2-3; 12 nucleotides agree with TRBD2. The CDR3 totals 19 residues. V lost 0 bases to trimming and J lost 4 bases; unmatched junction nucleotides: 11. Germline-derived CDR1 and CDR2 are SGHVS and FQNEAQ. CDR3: CASSLAQLAGGPHADTQYF. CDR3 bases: TGTGCCAGCAGCTTAGCGCAGCTAGCGGGAGGGCCTCACGCAGATACGCAGTATTTT.

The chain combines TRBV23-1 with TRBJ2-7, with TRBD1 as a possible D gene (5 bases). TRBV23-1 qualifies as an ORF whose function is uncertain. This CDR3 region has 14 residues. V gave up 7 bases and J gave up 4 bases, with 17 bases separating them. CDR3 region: CASKPNWGLYEQYF. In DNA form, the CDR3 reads TGCGCCAGCAAACCGAATTGGGGCCTTTACGAGCAGTACTTC.

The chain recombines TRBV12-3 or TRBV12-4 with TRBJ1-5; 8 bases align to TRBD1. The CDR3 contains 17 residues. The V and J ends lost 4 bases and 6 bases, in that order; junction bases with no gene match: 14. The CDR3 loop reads CASSSRPPDRVGQPQHF. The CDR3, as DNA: TGTGCCAGCAGTTCCCGGCCCCCGGACAGGGTGGGTCAGCCCCAGCATTTT.

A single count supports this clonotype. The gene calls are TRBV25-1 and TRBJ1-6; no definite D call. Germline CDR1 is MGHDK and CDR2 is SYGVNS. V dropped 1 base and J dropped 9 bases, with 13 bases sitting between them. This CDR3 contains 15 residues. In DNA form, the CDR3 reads TGTGCCAGCAGTGAATCGATCGGGGATGGTTCACCCCTCCACTTT. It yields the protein CASSESIGDGSPLHF.

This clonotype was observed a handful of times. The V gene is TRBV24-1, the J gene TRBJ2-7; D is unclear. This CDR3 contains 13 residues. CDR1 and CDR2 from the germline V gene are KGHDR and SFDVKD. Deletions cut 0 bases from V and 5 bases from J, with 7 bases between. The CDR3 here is CATSDLFRNEQYF. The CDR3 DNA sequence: TGTGCCACCAGTGATTTGTTCAGGAACGAGCAGTACTTC.

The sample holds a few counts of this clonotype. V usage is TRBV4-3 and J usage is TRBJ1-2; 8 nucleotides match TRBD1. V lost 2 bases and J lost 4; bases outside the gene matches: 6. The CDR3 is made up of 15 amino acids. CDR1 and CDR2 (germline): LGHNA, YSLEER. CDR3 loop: CASSQTTGAPYGYTF. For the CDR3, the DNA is TGCGCCAGCAGCCAAACGACAGGGGCCCCCTATGGCTACACCTTC.

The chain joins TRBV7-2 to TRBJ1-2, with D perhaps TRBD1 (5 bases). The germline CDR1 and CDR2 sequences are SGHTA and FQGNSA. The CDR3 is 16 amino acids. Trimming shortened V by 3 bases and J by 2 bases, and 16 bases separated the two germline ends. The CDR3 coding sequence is TGTGCCAGCAGCTTGAAGCAGTTCGGGGCGAACTATGGCTACACCTTC. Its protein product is CASSLKQFGANYGYTF.

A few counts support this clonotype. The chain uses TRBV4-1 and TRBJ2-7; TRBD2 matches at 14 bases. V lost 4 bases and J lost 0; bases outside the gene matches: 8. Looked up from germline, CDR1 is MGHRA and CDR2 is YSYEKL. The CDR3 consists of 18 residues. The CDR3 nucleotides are TGCGCCAGCAGCCCCAAGGGACTAGCGGGGGCTTACTCCTACGAGCAGTACTTC. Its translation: CASSPKGLAGAYSYEQYF.

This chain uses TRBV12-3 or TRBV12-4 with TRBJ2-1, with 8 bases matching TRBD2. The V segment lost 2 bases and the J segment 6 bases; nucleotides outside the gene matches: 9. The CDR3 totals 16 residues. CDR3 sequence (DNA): TGTGCCAGCAGTTTACCTTTTTCGAGCGGGAGCAATGAGCAGTTCTTC. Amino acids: CASSLPFSSGSNEQFF.

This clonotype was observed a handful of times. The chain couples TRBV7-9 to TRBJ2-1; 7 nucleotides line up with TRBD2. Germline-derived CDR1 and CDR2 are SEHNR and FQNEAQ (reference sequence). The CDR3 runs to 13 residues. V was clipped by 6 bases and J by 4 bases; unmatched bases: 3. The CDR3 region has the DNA TGTGCCAGCAGTCCAGCGGGATACAATGAGCAGTTCTTC. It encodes CASSPAGYNEQFF.

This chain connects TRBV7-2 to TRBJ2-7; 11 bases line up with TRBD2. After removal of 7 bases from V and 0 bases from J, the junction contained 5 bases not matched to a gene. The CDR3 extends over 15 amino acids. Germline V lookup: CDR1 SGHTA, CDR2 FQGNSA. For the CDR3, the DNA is TGTGCCAGCACCTTGGGACTAGCGGTCTCCTACGAGCAGTACTTC. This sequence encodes CASTLGLAVSYEQYF.

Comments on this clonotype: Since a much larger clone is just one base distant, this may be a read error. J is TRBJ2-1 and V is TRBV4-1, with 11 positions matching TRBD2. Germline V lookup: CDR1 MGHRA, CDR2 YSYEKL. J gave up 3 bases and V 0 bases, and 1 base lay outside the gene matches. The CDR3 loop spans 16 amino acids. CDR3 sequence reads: CASSQDLAGGYNEQFF. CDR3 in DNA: TGCGCCAGCAGCCAAGACCTAGCGGGGGGCTACAATGAGCAGTTCTTC.

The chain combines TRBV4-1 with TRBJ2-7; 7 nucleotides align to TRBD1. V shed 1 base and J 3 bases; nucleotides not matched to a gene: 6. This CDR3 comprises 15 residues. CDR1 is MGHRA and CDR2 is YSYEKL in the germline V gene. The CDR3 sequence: CASSQGADRYYEQYF. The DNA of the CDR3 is TGCGCCAGCAGCCAAGGGGCGGACAGGTACTACGAGCAGTACTTC.

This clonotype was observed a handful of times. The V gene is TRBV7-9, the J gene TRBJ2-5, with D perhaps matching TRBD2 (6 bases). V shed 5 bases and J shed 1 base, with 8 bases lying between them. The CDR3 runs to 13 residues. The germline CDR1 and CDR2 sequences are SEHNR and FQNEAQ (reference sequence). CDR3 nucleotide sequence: TGTGCCAGCAGCGCGGGGCTCCAAGAGACCCAGTACTTC. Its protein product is CASSAGLQETQYF.

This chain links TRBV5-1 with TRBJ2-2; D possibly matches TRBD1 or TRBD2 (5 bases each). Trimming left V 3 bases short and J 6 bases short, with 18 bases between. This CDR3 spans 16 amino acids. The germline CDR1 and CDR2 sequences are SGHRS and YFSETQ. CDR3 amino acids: CASSSVGDSGPGELFF. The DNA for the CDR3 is TGCGCCAGCAGCTCTGTAGGAGACAGCGGACCCGGGGAGCTGTTTTTT.

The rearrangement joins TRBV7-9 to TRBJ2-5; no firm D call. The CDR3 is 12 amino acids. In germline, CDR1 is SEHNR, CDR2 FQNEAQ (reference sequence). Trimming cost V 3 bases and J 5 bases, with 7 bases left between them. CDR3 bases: TGTGCCAGCAGCTTGCTCGACGAGACCCAGTACTTC. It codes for CASSLLDETQYF.

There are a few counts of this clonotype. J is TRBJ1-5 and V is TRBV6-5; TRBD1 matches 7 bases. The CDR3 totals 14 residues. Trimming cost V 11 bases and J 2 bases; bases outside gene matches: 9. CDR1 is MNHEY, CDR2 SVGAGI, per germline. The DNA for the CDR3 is TGTGCCGCAGGCCAGGGGGTTGGCAATCAGCCCCAGCATTTT. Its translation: CAAGQGVGNQPQHF.

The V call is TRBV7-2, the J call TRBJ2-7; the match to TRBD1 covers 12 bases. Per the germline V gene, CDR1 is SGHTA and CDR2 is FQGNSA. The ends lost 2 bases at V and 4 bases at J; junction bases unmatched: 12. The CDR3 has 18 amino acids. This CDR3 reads CASSLSSYGTGGLYEQYF. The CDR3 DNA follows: TGTGCCAGCAGCTTAAGTAGTTACGGGACAGGGGGCTTATACGAGCAGTACTTC.

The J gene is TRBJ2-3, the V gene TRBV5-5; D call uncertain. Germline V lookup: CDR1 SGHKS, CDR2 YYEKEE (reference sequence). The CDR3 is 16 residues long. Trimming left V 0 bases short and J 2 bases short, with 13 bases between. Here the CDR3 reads CASSLARLQLTDTQYF. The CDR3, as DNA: TGTGCCAGCAGCTTGGCAAGGCTCCAACTCACAGATACGCAGTATTTT.

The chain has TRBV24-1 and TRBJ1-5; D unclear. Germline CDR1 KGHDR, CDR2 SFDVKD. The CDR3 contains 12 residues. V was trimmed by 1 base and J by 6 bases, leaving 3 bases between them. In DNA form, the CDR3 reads TGTGCCACCAGTGATTTCGGTCAGCCCCAGCATTTT. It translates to CATSDFGQPQHF.

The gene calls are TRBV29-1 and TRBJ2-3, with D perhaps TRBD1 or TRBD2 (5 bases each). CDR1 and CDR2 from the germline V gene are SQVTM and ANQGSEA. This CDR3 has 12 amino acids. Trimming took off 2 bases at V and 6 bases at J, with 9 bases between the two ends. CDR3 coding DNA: TGCAGCGTTGAACCCGGGACGGATACGCAGTATTTT. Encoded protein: CSVEPGTDTQYF.

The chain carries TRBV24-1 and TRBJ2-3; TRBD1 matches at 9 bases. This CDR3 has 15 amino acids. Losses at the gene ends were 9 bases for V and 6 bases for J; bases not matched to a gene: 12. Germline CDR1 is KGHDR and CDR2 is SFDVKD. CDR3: CATRAPGQGIDTQYF. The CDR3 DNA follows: TGTGCCACCCGAGCTCCGGGACAGGGTATCGATACGCAGTATTTT.

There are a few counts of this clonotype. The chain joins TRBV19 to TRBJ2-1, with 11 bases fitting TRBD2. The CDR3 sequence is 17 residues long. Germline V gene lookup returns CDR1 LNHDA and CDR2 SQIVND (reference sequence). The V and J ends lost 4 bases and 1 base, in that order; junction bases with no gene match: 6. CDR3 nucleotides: TGTGCCAGTAGTACCTCTAGCGGGGGGCTATCCTACAATGAGCAGTTCTTC. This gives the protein CASSTSSGGLSYNEQFF.

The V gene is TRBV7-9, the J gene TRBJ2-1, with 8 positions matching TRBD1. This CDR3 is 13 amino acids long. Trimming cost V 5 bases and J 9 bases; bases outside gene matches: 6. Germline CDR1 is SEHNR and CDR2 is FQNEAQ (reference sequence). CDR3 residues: CASSADRVGEQFF. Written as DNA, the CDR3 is TGTGCCAGCAGCGCGGACAGGGTAGGTGAGCAGTTCTTC.

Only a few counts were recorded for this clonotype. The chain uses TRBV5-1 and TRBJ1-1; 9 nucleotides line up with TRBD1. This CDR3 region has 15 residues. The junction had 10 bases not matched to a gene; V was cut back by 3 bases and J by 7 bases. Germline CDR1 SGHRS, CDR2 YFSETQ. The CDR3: CASSSPTGGENEAFF. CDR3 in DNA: TGCGCCAGCAGCTCCCCGACAGGGGGTGAGAATGAAGCTTTCTTT.

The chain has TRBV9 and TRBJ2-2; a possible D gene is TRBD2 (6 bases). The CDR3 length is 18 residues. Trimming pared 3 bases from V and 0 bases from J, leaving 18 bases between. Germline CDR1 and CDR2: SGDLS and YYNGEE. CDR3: CASSERVGTGANTGELFF. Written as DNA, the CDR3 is TGTGCCAGCAGCGAGAGGGTTGGGACGGGAGCGAACACCGGGGAGCTGTTTTTT.

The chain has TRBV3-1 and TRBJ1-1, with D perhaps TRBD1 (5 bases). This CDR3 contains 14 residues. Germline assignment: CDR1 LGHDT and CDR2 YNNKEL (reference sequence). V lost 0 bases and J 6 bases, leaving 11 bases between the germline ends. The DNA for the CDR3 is TGTGCCAGCAGCCAAGATATCCGGGACCCTGAAGCTTTCTTT. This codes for CASSQDIRDPEAFF.

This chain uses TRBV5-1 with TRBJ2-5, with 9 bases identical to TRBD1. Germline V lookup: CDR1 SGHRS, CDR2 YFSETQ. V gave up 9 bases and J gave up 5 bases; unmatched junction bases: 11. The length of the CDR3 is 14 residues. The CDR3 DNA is TGCGCCACCCGAGGGGACAGGGCGGTTGAGACCCAGTACTTC. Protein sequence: CATRGDRAVETQYF. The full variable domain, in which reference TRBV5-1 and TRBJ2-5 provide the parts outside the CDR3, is KAGVTQTPRYLIKTRGQQVTLSCSPISGHRSVSWYQQTPGQGLQFLFEYFSETQRNKGNFPGRFSGRQFSNSRSEMNVSTLELGDSALYLCATRGDRAVETQYFGPGTRLLVL.

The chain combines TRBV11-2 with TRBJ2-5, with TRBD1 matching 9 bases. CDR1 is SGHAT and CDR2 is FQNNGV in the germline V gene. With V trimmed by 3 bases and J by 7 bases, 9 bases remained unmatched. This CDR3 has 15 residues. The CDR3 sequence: CASSFYRDREGTQYF. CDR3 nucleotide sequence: TGTGCCAGCAGCTTCTACCGGGACAGGGAGGGGACCCAGTACTTC. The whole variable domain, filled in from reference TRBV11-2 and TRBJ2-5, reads EAGVAQSPRYKIIEKRQSVAFWCNPISGHATLYWYQQILGQGPKLLIQFQNNGVVDDSQLPKDRFSAERLKGVDSTLKIQPAKLEDSAVYLCASSFYRDREGTQYFGPGTRLLVL.